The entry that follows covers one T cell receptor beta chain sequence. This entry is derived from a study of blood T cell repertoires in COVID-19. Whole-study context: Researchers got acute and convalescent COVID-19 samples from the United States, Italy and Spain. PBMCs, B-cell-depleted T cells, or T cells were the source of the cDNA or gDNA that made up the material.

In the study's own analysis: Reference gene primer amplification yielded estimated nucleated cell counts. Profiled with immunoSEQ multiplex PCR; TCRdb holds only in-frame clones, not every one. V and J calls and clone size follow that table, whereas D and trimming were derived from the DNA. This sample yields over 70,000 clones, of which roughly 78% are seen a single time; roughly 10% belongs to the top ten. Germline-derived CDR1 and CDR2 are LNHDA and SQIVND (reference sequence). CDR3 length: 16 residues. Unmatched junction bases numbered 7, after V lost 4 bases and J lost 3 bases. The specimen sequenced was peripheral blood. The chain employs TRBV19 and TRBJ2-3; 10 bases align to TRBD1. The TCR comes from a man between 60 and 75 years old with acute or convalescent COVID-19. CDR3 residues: CASSKRQGASTDTQYF. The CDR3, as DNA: TGTGCCAGTAGTAAACGACAGGGGGCATCGACAGATACGCAGTATTTT.